A single sample is the source of the 17 T cell receptor beta chains below, sequenced in a study of beta chain features in type 1 diabetes. The study, taken as a whole, reports: All four CD4+ subsets from Type 1 diabetes patients carried moderately but significantly shorter TCRB CDR3s.

What these receptors recognize is not known. TCRB transcripts that were expressed got sequenced, as all of the isolated RNA had been reverse transcribed. The repertoire was sequenced with immunoSEQ multiplex PCR; TCRdb's copy has only in-frame clones and lacks some. This sample has 600,000 to 700,000 clones, with around 12% found just once. Input material: naive CD4+ T cells from blood. These receptors were taken from a man aged 30 to 39 with type 1 diabetes.

This clone turned up a few times. This rearrangement joins TRBV4-2 to TRBJ2-7; D not certain. The V end was cut by 0 bases, the J end by 4 bases, with 16 bases between. This CDR3 is 16 amino acids long. Germline-derived CDR1 and CDR2 are LGHNA and YNFKEQ. CDR3 loop: CASSQEETPLPYEQYF. CDR3 coding DNA: TGTGCCAGCAGCCAAGAAGAGACCCCCCTCCCATACGAGCAGTACTTC.

This chain joins TRBV7-8 and TRBJ1-5; D might be TRBD1 (5 bases). The germline V gene has CDR1 SGHVS and CDR2 FQNEAQ. Trimming stripped 5 bases from V and 7 bases from J, with 15 bases between. This CDR3 has 14 residues. The CDR3 DNA is TGTGCCAGCAGCCCGCAGGAGGGGTCCCAGCCCCAGCATTTT. Residues: CASSPQEGSQPQHF.

This clone has a handful of counts. The chain couples TRBV5-1 to TRBJ2-1; D perhaps matches TRBD2 (5 bases). The CDR3 runs to 15 residues. Trimming left V 2 bases short and J 8 bases short, with 17 bases between. Germline V gene data show CDR1 as SGHRS and CDR2 as YFSETQ. CDR3 region: CASSFGALTRDEQFF. Here the CDR3 DNA reads TGCGCCAGCAGCTTCGGAGCGCTCACTAGGGATGAGCAGTTCTTC.

At least ten counts were recorded for this clone. The V gene is TRBV21-1, the J gene TRBJ2-1. TRBV21-1 is an annotated pseudogene. This CDR3 has 14 residues. CDR3 coding DNA: TGTGCCAGCAGCAAAGGGTCGGTAGGTCATGAGCAGTTCTTC. Its translation: CASSKGSVGHEQFF.

This clone was observed a few times. The rearrangement uses TRBV10-3 and TRBJ2-7, with TRBD1 as a possible D gene (6 bases). There are 15 residues in the CDR3. The V end was cut by 10 bases, the J end by 0 bases, with 19 bases between. Germline assignment: CDR1 ENHRY and CDR2 SYGVKD. The CDR3 protein is CASSRGTDSSYEQYF. The CDR3 DNA is TGTGCCAGCAGCAGAGGGACGGACAGCTCCTACGAGCAGTACTTC.

A few counts support this clone. The rearrangement uses TRBV6-5 and TRBJ2-4; 7 bases are a match to TRBD2. Germline V gives CDR1 MNHEY, CDR2 SVGAGI. CDR3 length: 13 amino acids. CDR3 region: CATKGGLQNIQYF. The CDR3 DNA sequence: TGTGCGACAAAGGGAGGGCTTCAGAACATTCAGTACTTC.

The chain links TRBV18 to TRBJ2-7; 8 nucleotides match TRBD1. Germline lookup yields CDR1 KGHSH and CDR2 LQKENI. This CDR3 has 15 residues. Germline trimming cut 3 bases from V and 6 bases from J; bases unmatched to any gene: 10. The CDR3 region is CASSPSGQGSSEQYF. The CDR3 nucleotides are TGTGCCAGCTCACCCTCCGGACAGGGTAGTAGCGAGCAGTACTTC.

This clone was counted a few times. The gene calls are TRBV4-3 and TRBJ1-2; D is ambiguous. This CDR3 comprises 15 residues. Looked up from germline, CDR1 is LGHNA and CDR2 is YSLEER. The V end was cut by 3 bases, the J end by 3 bases, with 14 bases between. CDR3 bases: TGCGCCAGCAGCCATGAAGCCACCGGGCACTATGGCTACACCTTC. Translating gives CASSHEATGHYGYTF.

This clone was seen more than once but under ten times. V is TRBV9 and J is TRBJ1-6; D is undetermined. This CDR3 spans 15 amino acids. CDR1 and CDR2 (germline): SGDLS, YYNGEE. V was pared by 3 bases and J by 4 bases, with 11 bases between. CDR3 sequence: CASSGEGWYNSPLHF. The CDR3 nucleotides read TGTGCCAGCAGCGGGGAGGGTTGGTATAATTCACCCCTCCACTTT. The entire variable domain, with the rest obtained from reference TRBV9 and TRBJ1-6, is as follows: DSGVTQTPKHLITATGQRVTLRCSPRSGDLSVYWYQQSLDQGLQFLIQYYNGEERAKGNILERFSAQQFPDLHSELNLSSLELGDSALYFCASSGEGWYNSPLHFGNGTRLTVT.

Only a few counts were recorded for this clone. V gene TRBV14 combines with J gene TRBJ2-5; tentative D call: TRBD2 (6 bases). This CDR3 comprises 15 residues. CDR1 SGHDN and CDR2 FVKESK come from the germline V gene. The V gene lost 4 bases and the J gene lost 5 bases, with 17 bases spanning the gap. CDR3 nucleotide sequence: TGTGCCAGCAGCCCGCCGGCGGGGTGGTCGGAGACCCAGTACTTC. Protein: CASSPPAGWSETQYF.

The chain links TRBV11-2 to TRBJ2-3, with 9 bases lining up with TRBD1. Germline values: CDR1 SGHAT, CDR2 FQNNGV. V dropped 6 bases and J dropped 8; count of bases not matched to a gene: 6. This CDR3 contains 13 residues. As DNA, the CDR3 is TGTGCCAGCAGAGGACAGGGGCAGGGTACGCAGTATTTT. Translating gives CASRGQGQGTQYF.

The DNA for the CDR3 is TGTGCCAGCAGCCAAAGGACTAGCGGTGAGACCCAGTACTTC. Its protein product is CASSQRTSGETQYF. This chain uses TRBV14 with TRBJ2-5, with TRBD2 identical over 10 bases. Germline CDR1 SGHDN, CDR2 FVKESK. V trimming: 2 bases; J trimming: 5 bases; junction bases outside the gene matches: 2. The CDR3 runs 14 residues.

This clone came up a few times. Different DNA sequences within this sample yield the same CDR3. The chain recombines TRBV2 with TRBJ1-5; 10 bases line up with TRBD1. There are 14 residues in the CDR3. Looked up from germline, CDR1 is SNHLY and CDR2 is FYNNEI. V was pared by 11 bases and J by 4 bases, with 8 bases of the junction left unmatched. The CDR3 reads CASRQGAGNQPQHF. The CDR3 nucleotides read TGTGCCTCACGACAGGGGGCAGGAAATCAGCCCCAGCATTTT.

The rearrangement uses TRBV5-4 and TRBJ1-2; the D gene is possibly TRBD1 (6 bases). Trimming left V 1 base short and J 3 bases short, with 10 bases between. Germline CDR1 is SGHNT and CDR2 is YYREEE (reference sequence). This CDR3 has 14 amino acids. The CDR3, as DNA: TGTGCCAGCAGCTTGAGGAGACAGGACTATGGCTACACCTTC. This sequence encodes CASSLRRQDYGYTF.

The rearrangement links TRBV2 to TRBJ2-7; 9 bases are a match to TRBD1. The CDR3 loop spans 15 amino acids. The J segment lost 6 bases and the V segment lost 7 bases, leaving 13 bases of the junction unmatched. CDR1 is SNHLY, CDR2 FYNNEI, per germline. CDR3 amino acids: CASTFPGQGSGEQYF. For the CDR3, the DNA is TGTGCCAGCACCTTTCCGGGACAGGGTTCAGGCGAGCAGTACTTC. Combining the CDR3 with reference TRBV2 and TRBJ2-7 gives the whole variable domain EPEVTQTPSHQVTQMGQEVILRCVPISNHLYFYWYRQILGQKVEFLVSFYNNEISEKSEIFDDQFSVERPDGSNFTLKIRSTKLEDSAMYFCASTFPGQGSGEQYFGPGTRLTVT.

J is TRBJ2-7 and V is TRBV2, with unresolved D. The CDR3 has 11 residues. With 1 base removed from V and 12 bases from J, the gap between germline ends came to 10 bases. Germline CDR1 is SNHLY and CDR2 is FYNNEI. For the CDR3, the DNA is TGTGCCAGCAGTGAAGTGGACCGTGGGTACTTC. Translation: CASSEVDRGYF.

The chain carries TRBV9 and TRBJ1-5, with D possibly matching TRBD1 (6 bases). The CDR3 is 15 amino acids. CDR1 SGDLS and CDR2 YYNGEE come from the germline V gene. Trimming removed 4 bases from V and 4 bases from J, with 15 bases in between. The CDR3 is CASSLRGILNQPQHF. CDR3 in DNA: TGTGCCAGCAGCCTTAGGGGGATCCTAAATCAGCCCCAGCATTTT.